Listed below are T cell receptor beta chains from one sample, sequenced in a study of cytomegalovirus exposure and HLA in healthy donors. The assay was immunoSEQ multiplex PCR, and TCRdb's table has in-frame clones only and misses some. The sample consists of approximately 160,000 clones, 76% of them appearing once. The specimen was PBMCs. All receptors derive from a female donor in good health and CMV-seronegative. CDR3s leave out the opening cysteine and the closing phenylalanine or tryptophan.

v_gene | CDR3aa
TRBV28 | ASRLQGGSYEQY
TRBV18 | ASSPDSNEQY
TRBV19 | ASSSRLGGGDTEAF
TRBV5-6 | ASSFLLPGTGAYNEQF
TRBV28 | ASGPGQVPGNTIY
TRBV5-1 | ASSKGLAGGPPSGANVLT
TRBV7-2 | ASSLALQGAGGYT
TRBV7-8 | ASSPPGLANEQY
TRBV9 | ASSVTTETTGELF
TRBV27 | ASSLFRGGVNTEAF
TRBV5-4 | ASSPRTGVRETQY
TRBV19 | ASSRALGQINTGELF
TRBV12-5 | ASGKGGGATYEQY
TRBV27 | ASTPLGVSRTNEKLF
TRBV11-1 | ASSLSPGTFNEQF
TRBV4-3 | ASSQDLTNNEQF
TRBV7-8 | ASRSGQAEQY
TRBV6-5 | ASSYRGLNTGELF
TRBV5-1 | ASSLGGYEQY
TRBV9 | ASSVEYRVGTQY
TRBV4-3 | ASSQDGASGMTQY
TRBV9 | ASTSSVIPRGYT
TRBV7-2 | ASSLIGAREETQY
TRBV7-9 | ASSLWGRLGYNEQF
TRBV7-2 | ASSLELAVPI
TRBV28 | ASRGGANTEAF
TRBV9 | ASSIKGAGGNTIY
TRBV28 | ASQGSGSTAYEQY
TRBV19 | ASSSLRSAGGNTQY
TRBV7-2 | ASSPEAGGPAKNIQY
TRBV9 | ASSATTGAGELF
TRBV7-3 | ASSSGGQSPRGTEAF
TRBV7-8 | ASSLGQGLGYT
TRBV4-3 | ASSPNSGGSYNEQF
TRBV30 | AWSDGGRSGF
TRBV5-1 | ASSLRGGSNYGYT
TRBV5-1 | ASSLAIGTDTQY
TRBV14 | ASRNSGGNTGELF
TRBV29-1 | SVARDGERLNTEAF
TRBV13 | ASSLSGRNSYEQY
TRBV28 | ASSLYKTGANVLT
TRBV4-2 | ASSQEAGTPHQPQH
TRBV12-5 | ASELFANTEAF
TRBV2 | ASRAGEYTEAF
TRBV6-4 | ASSETRAGANVLT
TRBV28 | ASLGTSGRYNEQF
TRBV28 | ASSLAGTRGYT
TRBV6-1 | ASSYSR
TRBV28 | ASVKGHQPQH
TRBV29-1 | SVVGLPNTEAF
TRBV5-1 | ASSSSPPPNSPLH
TRBV6-5 | ASSSRDRLRGNEQF
TRBV2 | ASRGGSPLH
TRBV12-5 | ASGLSRYGYT
TRBV27 | ASSFSSGRAFFSGANVLT
TRBV28 | ASSRQGVRTGELF
TRBV28 | ASSLDRPAF
TRBV7-2 | ASSSEGGLEAF